Below are 22 T cell receptor beta chains sequenced from a single sample in a study of blood T cell repertoires in COVID-19. TCRdb's table, derived via immunoSEQ multiplex PCR, lists solely in-frame clones and lacks some. The data show about 140,000 clones, with over 80% seen just once and approximately 1.5% held by the top ten. The sample taken for sequencing was peripheral blood. These receptors originate from a woman aged 45-59 years with acute or convalescent COVID-19.

The chain links TRBV5-1 to TRBJ2-5, with D perhaps matching TRBD1 (6 bases). This CDR3 spans 16 amino acids. Trimming took 6 bases from V and 5 from J, leaving 23 bases between them. CDR1 is SGHRS and CDR2 is YFSETQ in the germline V gene. Here the CDR3 DNA reads TGCGCCAGCACCCAATATATGCAGGGGCGAGGGGAGACCCAGTACTTC. Protein: CASTQYMQGRGETQYF.

This clone was counted a single time. V and J are TRBV5-6 and TRBJ1-2; the match to TRBD1 covers 7 bases. Germline CDR1 reads SGHDT; CDR2 reads YYEEEE. V lost 3 bases and J lost 2; bases outside the gene matches: 7. The CDR3 sequence is 15 residues long. CDR3: CASSSTGTANYGYTF. CDR3 nucleotide sequence: TGTGCCAGCAGCTCCACCGGGACAGCGAACTATGGCTACACCTTC.

The J gene is TRBJ2-7, the V gene TRBV12-3 or TRBV12-4; no reliable D call. V was cut by 2 bases and J by 4 bases, with 6 bases left in between. The CDR3 is 12 amino acids. The chain's CDR3 is CASSLHRYEQYF. The CDR3 DNA sequence: TGTGCCAGCAGTTTACACAGATACGAGCAGTACTTC.

V gene TRBV29-1 combines with J gene TRBJ2-1; unclear D gene. Looked up from germline, CDR1 is SQVTM and CDR2 is ANQGSEA. Trimming shortened V by 2 bases and J by 9 bases, and 5 bases separated the two germline ends. The CDR3 spans 10 residues. DNA of the CDR3: TGCAGCGTTGAAAGCGCTGAGCAGTTCTTC. Translating gives CSVESAEQFF.

This clone was seen a few times. The chain links TRBV21-1 to TRBJ1-1; TRBD1, the table's D call, was not compared with the DNA. TRBV21-1 is listed as a pseudogene. The CDR3 length is 15 residues. The CDR3 nucleotides are TGTGCCAGCAGCACCGGGACAGAAAAGAACACTGAAGCTTTCTTT. It codes for CASSTGTEKNTEAFF.

This chain connects TRBV5-1 to TRBJ1-2, with 7 bases fitting TRBD1. From germline, CDR1 is SGHRS and CDR2 YFSETQ. This CDR3 is 14 amino acids long. V shed 4 bases and J 5 bases; nucleotides not matched to a gene: 8. The DNA of the CDR3 is TGCGCCAGCAGCCTCGGAGGACAGGCGTATGGCTACACCTTC. Its protein is CASSLGGQAYGYTF.

The gene calls are TRBV11-1 and TRBJ1-1, with unresolved D. From germline, CDR1 is SGHAT and CDR2 FQDESV (reference sequence). The V end was cut by 5 bases, the J end by 6 bases, with 13 bases between. The CDR3 runs 13 residues. For the CDR3, the DNA is TGTGCCAGCAGCATAAACTTGCTGGCTGAAGCTTTCTTT. It specifies CASSINLLAEAFF.

This chain uses TRBV5-4 with TRBJ2-1, with 12 bases that match TRBD2. The CDR3 sequence is 15 residues long. Germline-derived CDR1 and CDR2 are SGHNT and YYREEE (reference sequence). Trimming at V came to 8 bases and at J to 6 bases, leaving 9 bases not matched to a gene. This CDR3 is CASATSGGIFNEQFF. The CDR3 nucleotides read TGTGCCAGTGCGACTAGCGGGGGCATTTTCAATGAGCAGTTCTTC.

The J gene is TRBJ2-1, the V gene TRBV6-2 or TRBV6-3, with 8 bases that match TRBD2. The V gene end was trimmed by 4 bases and the J gene end by 2 bases; junction bases not matched to a gene: 4. CDR1 is MNHEY and CDR2 is SVGEGT in the germline V gene. The CDR3 totals 15 residues. In DNA, the CDR3 is TGTGCCAGCAGTTCCGGGACTAGGGCCTACAATGAGCAGTTCTTC. Translation gives CASSSGTRAYNEQFF.

The chain recombines TRBV7-9 with TRBJ2-2; TRBD1 matches 8 bases. Germline CDR1 reads SEHNR; CDR2 reads FQNEAQ (reference sequence). CDR3 length equals 17 residues. The junction had 17 bases not matched to a gene; V was cut back by 11 bases and J by 3 bases. The CDR3: CAGRTGNLIQHTGELFF. The CDR3, as DNA: TGTGCCGGCCGGACAGGGAATCTCATACAACACACCGGGGAGCTGTTTTTT.

The J gene is TRBJ2-7, the V gene TRBV7-6, with TRBD2 matching over 7 bases. The CDR3 runs 15 residues. The J segment lost 2 bases and the V segment lost 2 bases, leaving 6 bases of the junction unmatched. CDR1 SGHVS and CDR2 FNYEAQ come from the germline V gene. The CDR3 sequence is CASSLFPGGTYEQYF. The CDR3 DNA reads TGTGCCAGCAGCTTATTTCCCGGGGGGACCTACGAGCAGTACTTC.

J is TRBJ2-7 and V is TRBV7-9, with a weak D call TRBD2 (6 bases). CDR1 SEHNR and CDR2 FQNEAQ come from the germline V gene (reference sequence). The CDR3 runs 15 residues. With 2 bases removed from V and 0 bases from J, the gap between germline ends came to 11 bases. The CDR3 loop is CASSLSAGLSYEQYF. The CDR3 bases are TGTGCCAGCAGCTTAAGCGCGGGGCTCTCCTACGAGCAGTACTTC.

This clone was counted once. The V gene is TRBV18, the J gene TRBJ2-7; the D gene is possibly TRBD1 (6 bases). The ends were cut back, 6 bases at V and 0 bases at J, with 15 bases in the middle. Germline V lookup: CDR1 KGHSH, CDR2 LQKENI. This CDR3 region has 15 residues. As DNA, the CDR3 is TGTGCCAGCTCGCTGGGGCAGGGGTTCTCCTACGAGCAGTACTTC. Amino acids: CASSLGQGFSYEQYF.

The chain carries TRBV18 and TRBJ2-1; D ambiguous. This CDR3 has 13 residues. Trimming took off 3 bases at V and 7 bases at J, with 10 bases between the two ends. From germline, CDR1 is KGHSH and CDR2 LQKENI. The CDR3 loop is CASSPGGGNEQFF. Written as DNA, the CDR3 is TGTGCCAGCTCACCGGGTGGCGGAAATGAGCAGTTCTTC.

V gene TRBV9 combines with J gene TRBJ2-1, with TRBD1 identical over 7 bases. V was pared by 1 base and J by 1 base, with 5 bases of the junction left unmatched. This CDR3 comprises 16 residues. Germline V gene data show CDR1 as SGDLS and CDR2 as YYNGEE. This chain's CDR3 is CASSVLGRGSYNEQFF. In nucleotides, the CDR3 is TGTGCCAGCAGCGTACTCGGCAGGGGGTCCTACAATGAGCAGTTCTTC.

CDR3 DNA: TGTGCCAGCAGCCAGGACAGAAGAACTGAAGCTTTCTTT. This sequence encodes CASSQDRRTEAFF. This chain links TRBV12-3 or TRBV12-4 with TRBJ1-1; D may be TRBD1 (6 bases). V lost 6 bases to trimming and J lost 5 bases, with 13 bases between them. The CDR3 is 13 amino acids.

The V call is TRBV28, the J call TRBJ2-2; D is possibly TRBD1 (6 bases). The CDR3 is 16 amino acids. CDR1 is MDHEN and CDR2 is SYDVKM in the germline V gene. V lost 7 bases and J lost 6, with 21 bases in between. The CDR3 loop is CASTSVRQARPGELFF. In DNA, the CDR3 is TGTGCCAGCACCTCTGTTAGACAGGCCCGACCCGGGGAGCTGTTTTTT.

This chain connects TRBV5-1 to TRBJ2-7; D might be TRBD1 (6 bases). CDR1 is SGHRS and CDR2 is YFSETQ in the germline V gene. The ends were cut back, 4 bases at V and 0 bases at J, with 14 bases in the middle. The CDR3 loop spans 15 amino acids. In nucleotides, the CDR3 is TGCGCCAGCAGCCCGGCACCAGGGGACTCCTACGAGCAGTACTTC. Amino acid sequence: CASSPAPGDSYEQYF.

The rearrangement uses TRBV7-8 and TRBJ2-7; 7 bases are shared with TRBD1. CDR1 and CDR2 from the germline V gene are SGHVS and FQNEAQ. The ends lost 5 bases at V and 3 bases at J; junction bases unmatched: 10. The CDR3 has 15 residues. The CDR3 DNA sequence: TGTGCCAGCAGCCCAGGGGGTGGTCAGATCTACGAGCAGTACTTC. This codes for CASSPGGGQIYEQYF.

The chain recombines TRBV10-2 with TRBJ1-2; TRBD1 matches 7 bases. CDR3 length: 14 residues. V was clipped by 3 bases and J by 4 bases; unmatched bases: 5. Germline CDR1 reads WSHSY; CDR2 reads SAAADI. CDR3 in amino acids: CASSDLDRVYGYTF. The CDR3 DNA sequence: TGCGCCAGCAGTGACCTCGACAGGGTCTATGGCTACACCTTC.

The V call is TRBV6-5, the J call TRBJ2-5; D is unresolved. Trimming stripped 0 bases from V and 5 bases from J, with 16 bases between. The germline CDR1 and CDR2 sequences are MNHEY and SVGAGI. The CDR3 is made up of 16 amino acids. The CDR3 DNA sequence: TGTGCCAGCAGTTACTCGCGGTACCCCATCCAGGAGACCCAGTACTTC. It codes for CASSYSRYPIQETQYF.

This sequence joins TRBV28 and TRBJ2-7, with TRBD1 matching 11 bases. The CDR3 totals 14 residues. From germline, CDR1 is MDHEN and CDR2 SYDVKM. V trimming: 6 bases; J trimming: 7 bases; junction bases outside the gene matches: 8. CDR3 bases: TGTGCCAGCAGCCCCGGACAGGGGGCGCTTGAGCAGTACTTC. Translating it yields CASSPGQGALEQYF.